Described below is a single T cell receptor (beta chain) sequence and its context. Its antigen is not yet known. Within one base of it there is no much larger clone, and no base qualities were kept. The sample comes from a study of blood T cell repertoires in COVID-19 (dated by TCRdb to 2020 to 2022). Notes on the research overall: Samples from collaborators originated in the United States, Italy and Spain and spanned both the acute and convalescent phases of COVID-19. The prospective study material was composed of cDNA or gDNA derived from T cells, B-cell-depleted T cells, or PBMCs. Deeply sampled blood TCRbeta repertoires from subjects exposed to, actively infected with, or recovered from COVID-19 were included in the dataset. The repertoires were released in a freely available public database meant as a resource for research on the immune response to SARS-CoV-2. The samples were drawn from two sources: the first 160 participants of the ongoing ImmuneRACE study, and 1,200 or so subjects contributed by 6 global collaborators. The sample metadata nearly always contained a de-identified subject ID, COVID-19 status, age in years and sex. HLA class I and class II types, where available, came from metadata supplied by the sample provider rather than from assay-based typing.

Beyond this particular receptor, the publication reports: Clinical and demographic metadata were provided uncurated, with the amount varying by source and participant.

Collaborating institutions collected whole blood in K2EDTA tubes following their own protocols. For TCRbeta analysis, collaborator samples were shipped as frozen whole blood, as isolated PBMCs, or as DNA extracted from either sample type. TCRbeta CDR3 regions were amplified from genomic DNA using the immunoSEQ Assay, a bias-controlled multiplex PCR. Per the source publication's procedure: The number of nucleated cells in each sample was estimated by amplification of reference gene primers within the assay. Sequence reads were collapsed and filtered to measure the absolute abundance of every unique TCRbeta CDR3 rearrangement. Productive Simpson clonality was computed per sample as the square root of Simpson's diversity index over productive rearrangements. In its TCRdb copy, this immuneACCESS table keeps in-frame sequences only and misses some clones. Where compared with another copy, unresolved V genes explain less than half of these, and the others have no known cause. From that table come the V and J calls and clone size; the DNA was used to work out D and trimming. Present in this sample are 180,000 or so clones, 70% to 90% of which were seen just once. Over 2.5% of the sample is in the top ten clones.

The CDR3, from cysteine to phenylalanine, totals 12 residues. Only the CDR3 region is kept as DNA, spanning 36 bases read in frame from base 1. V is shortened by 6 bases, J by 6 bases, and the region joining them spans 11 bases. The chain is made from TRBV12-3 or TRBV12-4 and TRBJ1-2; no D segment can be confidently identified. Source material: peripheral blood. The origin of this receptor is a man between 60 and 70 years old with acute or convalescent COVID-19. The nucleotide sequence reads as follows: TGTGCCAGCAGCCGTGGGCCCGATGGCTACACCTTC. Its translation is CASSRGPDGYTF.